This T cell receptor beta chain was found in a study of human T cells and chemical hapten exposure. About the research overall: Diphenylcyclopropenone was applied weekly to patients' scalps across the roughly 23-week study. Study-level points and caveats: Expanded TCR counts at PT1 went up together with patch test score, a positive correlation.

Attachment of unique molecular identifiers to individual cDNA molecules was performed in the library. A single record per CDR3 protein comes from TCRdb applying MiXCR to the RACE reads. The sample yields 95,000 or so distinct CDR3 sequences, roughly an eighth seen once. This clonotype showed up many times. As yet, its antigen is unknown. Deletions cut 1 base from V and 2 bases from J, with 12 bases between. The CDR3 has 17 amino acids. Germline CDR1 reads LGHNA; CDR2 reads YSLEER. Time point noted: patch test 2, 6 weeks after DPC sensitization. This sample's treatment: therapeutic diphenylcyclopropenone sensitization with weekly scalp DPC. In every case, blood was obtained before the patch test was applied.

The sequencing used whole blood, collected in connection with sensitization to the hapten diphenylcyclopropenone (DPC). This sequence originates from a woman in her 40s with alopecia areata. Some clones in this sample may be carry-over from other donors' samples. The J gene is TRBJ2-6, the V gene TRBV4-3; the D is unclear. The DNA for the CDR3 is TGCGCCAGCAGCCAAGCGATGGGCGGTACTGGGGCCAACGTCCTGACTTTC. Amino acids: CASSQAMGGTGANVLTF.